The clone carrying this TCR beta chain occurred many times. The antigen remains unidentified. This specimen comes from a study of molecular identifiers for immune sequencing clone quantification. Study-wide points: Highly expanded clone sizes could be underestimated through barcode sharing by identical TCR molecules.

TCRdb fed the PCR reads into MiXCR, producing one record per CDR3 protein. The table lists nearly 650,000 distinct CDR3 sequences, around 25% of them singletons. The CDR3 has 10 amino acids. Trimming removed 7 bases from V and 10 bases from J, with 10 bases in between. The chain is built from TRBV12-3 or TRBV12-4 and TRBJ1-2; D remains unclear. Sample: naive CD8+ T cells from blood, with Jurkat cell RNA spiked in. Subset of the sample: FACS-sorted CD8+CD4-CCR7+CD45RA+ naive T cells. The receptor was isolated from a human donor in good health. Some libraries in this study had Jurkat cell RNA spiked in. The CDR3 DNA reads as TGTGCCAGCAAGCAGTCGGTCTACACCTTC. Protein sequence: CASKQSVYTF.